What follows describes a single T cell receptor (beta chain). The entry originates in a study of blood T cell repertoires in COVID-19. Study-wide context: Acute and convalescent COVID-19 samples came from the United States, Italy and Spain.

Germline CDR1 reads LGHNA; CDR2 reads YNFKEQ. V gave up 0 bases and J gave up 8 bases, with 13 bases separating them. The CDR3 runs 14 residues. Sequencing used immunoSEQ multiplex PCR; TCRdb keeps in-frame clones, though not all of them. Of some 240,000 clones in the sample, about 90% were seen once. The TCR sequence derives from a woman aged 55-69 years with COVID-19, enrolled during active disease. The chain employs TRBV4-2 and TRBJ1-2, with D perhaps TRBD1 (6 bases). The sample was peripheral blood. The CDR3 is CASSQDKTGQGYTF. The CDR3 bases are TGTGCCAGCAGCCAAGATAAGACAGGACAAGGCTACACCTTC.